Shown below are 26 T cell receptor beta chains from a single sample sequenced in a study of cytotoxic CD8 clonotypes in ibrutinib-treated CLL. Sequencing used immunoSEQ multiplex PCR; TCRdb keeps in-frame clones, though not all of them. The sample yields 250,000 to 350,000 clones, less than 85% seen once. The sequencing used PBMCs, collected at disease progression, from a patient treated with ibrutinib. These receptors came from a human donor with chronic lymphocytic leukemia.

The CDR3 sequence: CASRHPVWAGETQYF. CDR3 nucleotide sequence: TGTGCCAGCAGGCACCCCGTTTGGGCAGGAGAGACCCAGTACTTC. The chain links TRBV28 to TRBJ2-5, with D unclear. V was clipped by 6 bases and J by 4 bases, with 18 bases between them. Germline CDR1 is MDHEN and CDR2 is SYDVKM. The CDR3 length is 15 residues.

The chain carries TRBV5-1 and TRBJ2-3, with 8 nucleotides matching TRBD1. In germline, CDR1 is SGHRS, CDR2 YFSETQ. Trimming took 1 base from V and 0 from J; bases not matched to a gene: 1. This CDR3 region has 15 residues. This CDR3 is CASSLQGASTDTQYF. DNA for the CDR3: TGCGCCAGCAGCTTGCAGGGGGCTAGCACAGATACGCAGTATTTT.

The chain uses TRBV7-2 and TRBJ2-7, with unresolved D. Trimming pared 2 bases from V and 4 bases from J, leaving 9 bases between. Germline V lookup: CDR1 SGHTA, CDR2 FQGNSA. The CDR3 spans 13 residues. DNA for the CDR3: TGTGCCAGCAGCTTACTGATGGGATACGAGCAGTACTTC. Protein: CASSLLMGYEQYF.

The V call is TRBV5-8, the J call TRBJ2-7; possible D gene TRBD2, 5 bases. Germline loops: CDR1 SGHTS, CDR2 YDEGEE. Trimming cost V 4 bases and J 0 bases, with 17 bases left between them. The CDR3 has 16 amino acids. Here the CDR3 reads CASSRLARASSYEQYF. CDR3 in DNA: TGTGCCAGCAGCCGCCTAGCTAGGGCCAGCTCCTACGAGCAGTACTTC.

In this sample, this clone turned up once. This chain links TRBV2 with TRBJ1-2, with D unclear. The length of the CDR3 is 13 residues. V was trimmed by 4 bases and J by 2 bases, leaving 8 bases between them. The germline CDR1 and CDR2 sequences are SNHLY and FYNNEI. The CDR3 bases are TGTGCCAGCAGTGTTCAGGTCAACTATGGCTACACCTTC. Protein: CASSVQVNYGYTF. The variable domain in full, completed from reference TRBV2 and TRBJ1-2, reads EPEVTQTPSHQVTQMGQEVILRCVPISNHLYFYWYRQILGQKVEFLVSFYNNEISEKSEIFDDQFSVERPDGSNFTLKIRSTKLEDSAMYFCASSVQVNYGYTFGSGTRLTVV.

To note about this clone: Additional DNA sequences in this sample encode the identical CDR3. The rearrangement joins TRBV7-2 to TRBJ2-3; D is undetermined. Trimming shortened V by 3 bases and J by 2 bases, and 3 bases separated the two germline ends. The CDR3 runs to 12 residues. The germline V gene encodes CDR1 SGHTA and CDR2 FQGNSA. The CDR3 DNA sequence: TGTGCCAGCAGCTTGTCCACAGATACGCAGTATTTT. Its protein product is CASSLSTDTQYF.

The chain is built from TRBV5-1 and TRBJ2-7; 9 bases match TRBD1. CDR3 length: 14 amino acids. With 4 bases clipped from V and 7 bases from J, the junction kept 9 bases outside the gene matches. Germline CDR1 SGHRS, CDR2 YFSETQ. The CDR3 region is CASSLGTGMYEQYF. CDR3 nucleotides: TGCGCCAGCAGCCTCGGGACAGGGATGTATGAGCAGTACTTC. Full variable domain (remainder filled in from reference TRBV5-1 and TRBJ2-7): KAGVTQTPRYLIKTRGQQVTLSCSPISGHRSVSWYQQTPGQGLQFLFEYFSETQRNKGNFPGRFSGRQFSNSRSEMNVSTLELGDSALYLCASSLGTGMYEQYFGPGTRLTVT.

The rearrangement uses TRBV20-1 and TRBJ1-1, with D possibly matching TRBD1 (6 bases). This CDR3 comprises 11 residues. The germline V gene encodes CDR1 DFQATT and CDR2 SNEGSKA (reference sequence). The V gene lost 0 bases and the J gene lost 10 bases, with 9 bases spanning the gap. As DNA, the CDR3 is TGCAGTGCTAGAGATCGGGGGCCAGCTTTCTTT. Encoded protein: CSARDRGPAFF.

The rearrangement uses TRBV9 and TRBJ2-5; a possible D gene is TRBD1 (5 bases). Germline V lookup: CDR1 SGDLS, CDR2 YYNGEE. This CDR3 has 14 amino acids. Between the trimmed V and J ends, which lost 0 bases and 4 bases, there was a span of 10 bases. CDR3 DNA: TGTGCCAGCAGCGTAGAAATGGGGCGAGAGACCCAGTACTTC. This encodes CASSVEMGRETQYF. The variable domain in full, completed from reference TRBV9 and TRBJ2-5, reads DSGVTQTPKHLITATGQRVTLRCSPRSGDLSVYWYQQSLDQGLQFLIQYYNGEERAKGNILERFSAQQFPDLHSELNLSSLELGDSALYFCASSVEMGRETQYFGPGTRLLVL.

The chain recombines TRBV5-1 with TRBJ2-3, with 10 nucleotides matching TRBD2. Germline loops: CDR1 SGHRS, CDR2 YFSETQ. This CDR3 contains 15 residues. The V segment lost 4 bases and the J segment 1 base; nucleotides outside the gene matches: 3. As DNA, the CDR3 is TGCGCCAGCAGCCCTGGGACTAGCGGCACAGATACGCAGTATTTT. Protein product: CASSPGTSGTDTQYF.

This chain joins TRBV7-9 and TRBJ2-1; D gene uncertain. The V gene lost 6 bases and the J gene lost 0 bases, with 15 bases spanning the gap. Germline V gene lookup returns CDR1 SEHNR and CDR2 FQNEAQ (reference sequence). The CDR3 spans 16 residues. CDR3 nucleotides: TGTGCCAGCAGATTGCCACTACCGAGCTCCTACAATGAGCAGTTCTTC. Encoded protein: CASRLPLPSSYNEQFF.

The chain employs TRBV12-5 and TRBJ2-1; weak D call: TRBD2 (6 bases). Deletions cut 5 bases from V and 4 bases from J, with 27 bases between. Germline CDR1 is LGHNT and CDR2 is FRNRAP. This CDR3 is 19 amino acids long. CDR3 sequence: CASGRNHGTSTTPYNEQFF. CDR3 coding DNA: TGTGCTAGTGGTCGCAACCACGGGACTTCTACAACGCCTTACAATGAGCAGTTCTTC.

CDR3 sequence: CASSLGLDTYEQYF. CDR3 bases: TGCGCCAGCAGCTTGGGTCTGGACACCTACGAGCAGTACTTC. The rearrangement links TRBV5-1 to TRBJ2-7; D is possibly TRBD1 (5 bases). Trimming removed 0 bases from V and 2 bases from J, with 9 bases in between. The germline V gene has CDR1 SGHRS and CDR2 YFSETQ. The CDR3 covers 14 residues. Supplemented by reference TRBV5-1 and TRBJ2-7, the full variable domain reads KAGVTQTPRYLIKTRGQQVTLSCSPISGHRSVSWYQQTPGQGLQFLFEYFSETQRNKGNFPGRFSGRQFSNSRSEMNVSTLELGDSALYLCASSLGLDTYEQYFGPGTRLTVT.

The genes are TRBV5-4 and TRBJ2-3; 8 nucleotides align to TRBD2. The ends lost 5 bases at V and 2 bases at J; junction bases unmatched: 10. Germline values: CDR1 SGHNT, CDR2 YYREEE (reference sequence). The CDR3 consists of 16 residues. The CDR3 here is CASSPGLAGTTDTQYF. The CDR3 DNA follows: TGTGCCAGCAGTCCCGGGCTAGCGGGCACCACAGATACGCAGTATTTT.

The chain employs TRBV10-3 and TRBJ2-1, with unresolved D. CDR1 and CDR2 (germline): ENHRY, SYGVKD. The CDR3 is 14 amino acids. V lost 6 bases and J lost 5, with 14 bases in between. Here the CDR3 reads CAISPAQANNEQFF. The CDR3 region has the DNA TGTGCCATCAGCCCCGCGCAGGCTAACAATGAGCAGTTCTTC.

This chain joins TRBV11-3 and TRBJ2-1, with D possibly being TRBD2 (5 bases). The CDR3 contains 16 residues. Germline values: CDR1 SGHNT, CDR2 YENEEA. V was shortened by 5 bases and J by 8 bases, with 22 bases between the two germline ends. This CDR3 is CASSEREDPILYEQFF. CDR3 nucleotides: TGTGCCAGCAGCGAACGGGAAGACCCCATTTTGTATGAGCAGTTCTTC.

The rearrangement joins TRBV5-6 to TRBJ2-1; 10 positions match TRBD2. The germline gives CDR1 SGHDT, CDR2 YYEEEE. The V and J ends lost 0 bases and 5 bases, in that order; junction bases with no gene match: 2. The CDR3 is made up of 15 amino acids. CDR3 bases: TGTGCCAGCAGCTTGGCTAGCGGGGGCCACAATGAGCAGTTCTTC. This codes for CASSLASGGHNEQFF.

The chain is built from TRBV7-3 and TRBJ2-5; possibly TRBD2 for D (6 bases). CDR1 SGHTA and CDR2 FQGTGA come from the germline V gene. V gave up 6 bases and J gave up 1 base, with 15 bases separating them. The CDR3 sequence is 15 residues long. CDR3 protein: CASSVLAGSQETQYF. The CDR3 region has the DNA TGTGCCAGCAGTGTTCTGGCGGGGAGCCAAGAGACCCAGTACTTC.

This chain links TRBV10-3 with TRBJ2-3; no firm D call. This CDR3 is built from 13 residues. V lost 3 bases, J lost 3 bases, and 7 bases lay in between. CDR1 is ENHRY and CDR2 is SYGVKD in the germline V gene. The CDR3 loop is CAISDTRTDTQYF. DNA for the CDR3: TGTGCCATCAGTGATACCAGAACAGATACGCAGTATTTT.

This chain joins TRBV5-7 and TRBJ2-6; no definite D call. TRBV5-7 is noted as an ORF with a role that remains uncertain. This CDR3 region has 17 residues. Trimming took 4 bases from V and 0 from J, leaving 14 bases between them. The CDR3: CASSVRVPHSGANVLTF. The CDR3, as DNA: TGTGCCAGCAGCGTCCGGGTTCCCCACTCTGGGGCCAACGTCCTGACTTTC.

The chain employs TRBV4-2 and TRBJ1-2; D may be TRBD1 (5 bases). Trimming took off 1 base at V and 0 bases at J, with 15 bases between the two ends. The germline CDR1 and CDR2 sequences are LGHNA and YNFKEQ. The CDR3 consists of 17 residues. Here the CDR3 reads CASSQVGLGVANYGYTF. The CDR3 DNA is TGTGCCAGCAGCCAAGTTGGGCTGGGGGTTGCTAACTATGGCTACACCTTC.

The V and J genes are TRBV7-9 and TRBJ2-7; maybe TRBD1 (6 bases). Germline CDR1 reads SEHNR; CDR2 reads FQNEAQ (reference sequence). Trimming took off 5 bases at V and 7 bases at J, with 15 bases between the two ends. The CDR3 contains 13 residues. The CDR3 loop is CASSRQAVGEQYF. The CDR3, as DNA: TGTGCCAGCAGCCGACAGGCTGTAGGAGAGCAGTACTTC.

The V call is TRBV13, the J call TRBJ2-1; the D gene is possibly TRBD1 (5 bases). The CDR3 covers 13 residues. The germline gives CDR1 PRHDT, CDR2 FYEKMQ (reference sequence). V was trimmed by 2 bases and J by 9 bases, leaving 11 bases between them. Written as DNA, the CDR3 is TGTGCCAGCAGCTTAAGGGGATTTGGTGAGCAGTTCTTC. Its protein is CASSLRGFGEQFF.

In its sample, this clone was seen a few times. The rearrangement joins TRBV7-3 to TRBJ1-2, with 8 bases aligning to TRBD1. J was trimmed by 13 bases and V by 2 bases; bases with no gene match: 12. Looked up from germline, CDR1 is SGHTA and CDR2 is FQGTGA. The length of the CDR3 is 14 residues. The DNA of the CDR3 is TGTGCCAGCAGCTTACAGGGGGCATATAAGGACTCCACCTTC. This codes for CASSLQGAYKDSTF.

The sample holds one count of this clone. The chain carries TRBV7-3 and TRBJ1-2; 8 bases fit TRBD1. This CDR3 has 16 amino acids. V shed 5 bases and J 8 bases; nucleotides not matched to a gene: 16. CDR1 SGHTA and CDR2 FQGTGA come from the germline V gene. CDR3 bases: TGTGCCAGCAGCCCTGGGCCCGTACAGGGGGACGGCGGCTACACCTTC. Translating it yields CASSPGPVQGDGGYTF.

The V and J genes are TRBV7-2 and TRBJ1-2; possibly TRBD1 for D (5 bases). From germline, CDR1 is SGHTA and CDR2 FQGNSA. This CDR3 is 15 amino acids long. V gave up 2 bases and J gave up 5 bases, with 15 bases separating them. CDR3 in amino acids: CASSLLGVSAYGYTF. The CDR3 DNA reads TGTGCCAGCAGCTTACTGGGGGTTTCCGCTTATGGCTACACCTTC.